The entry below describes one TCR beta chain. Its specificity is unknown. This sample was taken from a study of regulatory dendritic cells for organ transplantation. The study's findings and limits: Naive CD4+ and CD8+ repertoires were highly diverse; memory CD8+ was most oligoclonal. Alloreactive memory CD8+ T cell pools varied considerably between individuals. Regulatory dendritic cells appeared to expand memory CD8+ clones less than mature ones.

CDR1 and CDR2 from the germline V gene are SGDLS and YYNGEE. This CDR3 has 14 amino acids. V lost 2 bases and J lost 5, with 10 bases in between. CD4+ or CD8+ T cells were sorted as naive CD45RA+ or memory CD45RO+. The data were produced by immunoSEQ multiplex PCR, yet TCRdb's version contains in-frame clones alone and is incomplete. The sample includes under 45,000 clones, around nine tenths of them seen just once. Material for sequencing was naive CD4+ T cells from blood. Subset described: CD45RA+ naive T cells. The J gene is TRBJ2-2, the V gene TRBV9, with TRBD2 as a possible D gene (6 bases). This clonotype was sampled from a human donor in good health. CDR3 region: CASSVFGRTGELFF. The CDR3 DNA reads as TGTGCCAGCAGCGTTTTTGGGAGGACCGGGGAGCTGTTTTTT.